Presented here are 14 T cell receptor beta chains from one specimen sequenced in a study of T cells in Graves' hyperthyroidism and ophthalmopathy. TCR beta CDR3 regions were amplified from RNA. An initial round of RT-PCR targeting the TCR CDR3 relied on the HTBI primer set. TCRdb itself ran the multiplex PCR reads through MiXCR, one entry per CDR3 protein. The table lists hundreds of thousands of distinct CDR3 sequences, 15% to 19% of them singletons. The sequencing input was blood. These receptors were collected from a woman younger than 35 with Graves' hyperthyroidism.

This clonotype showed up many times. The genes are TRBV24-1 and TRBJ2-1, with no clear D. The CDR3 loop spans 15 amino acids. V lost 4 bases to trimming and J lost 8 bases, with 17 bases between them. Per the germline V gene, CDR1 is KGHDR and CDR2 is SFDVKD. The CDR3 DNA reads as TGTGCCACCAGTGAAGGCGGTAGTAAGGTCCATGAGCAGTTCTTC. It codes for CATSEGGSKVHEQFF.

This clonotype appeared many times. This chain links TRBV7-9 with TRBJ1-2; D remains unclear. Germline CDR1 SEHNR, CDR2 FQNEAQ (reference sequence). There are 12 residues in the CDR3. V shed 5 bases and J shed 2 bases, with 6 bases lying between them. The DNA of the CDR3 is TGTGCCAGCAGCCACATGAACTATGGCTACACCTTC. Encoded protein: CASSHMNYGYTF.

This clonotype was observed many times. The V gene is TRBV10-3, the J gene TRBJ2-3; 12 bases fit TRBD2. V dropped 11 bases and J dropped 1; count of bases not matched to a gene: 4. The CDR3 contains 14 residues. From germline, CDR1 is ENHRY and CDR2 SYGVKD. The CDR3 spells CAALAGGGTDTQYF. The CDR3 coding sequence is TGTGCCGCACTAGCGGGGGGTGGCACAGATACGCAGTATTTT.

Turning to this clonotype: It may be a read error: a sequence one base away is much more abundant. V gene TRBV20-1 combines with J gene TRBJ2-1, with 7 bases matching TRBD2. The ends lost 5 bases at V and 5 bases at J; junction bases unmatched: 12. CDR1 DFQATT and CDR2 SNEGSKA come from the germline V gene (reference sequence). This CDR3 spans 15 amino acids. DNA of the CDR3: TGCAGTGCTGGGGGACCAGCGGGAAGAGACAATGAGCAGTTCTTC. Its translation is CSAGGPAGRDNEQFF.

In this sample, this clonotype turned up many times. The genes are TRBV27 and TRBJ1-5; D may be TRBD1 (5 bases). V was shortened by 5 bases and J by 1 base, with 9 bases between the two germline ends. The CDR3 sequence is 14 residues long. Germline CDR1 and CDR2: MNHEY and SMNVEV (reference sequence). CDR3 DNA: TGTGCCAGCAGTCATCAGGGAAGCAATCAGCCCCAGCATTTT. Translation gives CASSHQGSNQPQHF.

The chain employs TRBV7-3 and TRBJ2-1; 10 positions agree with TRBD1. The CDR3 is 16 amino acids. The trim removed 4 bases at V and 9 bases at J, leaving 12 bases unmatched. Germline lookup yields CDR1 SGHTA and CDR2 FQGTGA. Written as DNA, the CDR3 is TGTGCCAGCAGCTCAGACAGGGGGCGAGGAGAGGGTGAGCAGTTCTTC. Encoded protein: CASSSDRGRGEGEQFF.

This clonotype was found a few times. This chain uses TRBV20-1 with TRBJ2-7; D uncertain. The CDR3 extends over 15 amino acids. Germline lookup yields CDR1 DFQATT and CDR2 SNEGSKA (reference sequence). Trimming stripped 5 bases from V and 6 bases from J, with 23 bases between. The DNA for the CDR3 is TGCAGTGCTTCCGTTCGGGTAGGCGAAAAGGGCGAGCAGTACTTC. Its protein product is CSASVRVGEKGEQYF.

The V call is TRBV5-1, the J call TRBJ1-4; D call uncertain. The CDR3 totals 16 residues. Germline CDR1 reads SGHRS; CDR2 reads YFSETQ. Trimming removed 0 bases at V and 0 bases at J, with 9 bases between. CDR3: CASSLGAVATNEKLFF. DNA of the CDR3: TGCGCCAGCAGCTTGGGGGCAGTTGCAACTAATGAAAAACTGTTTTTT.

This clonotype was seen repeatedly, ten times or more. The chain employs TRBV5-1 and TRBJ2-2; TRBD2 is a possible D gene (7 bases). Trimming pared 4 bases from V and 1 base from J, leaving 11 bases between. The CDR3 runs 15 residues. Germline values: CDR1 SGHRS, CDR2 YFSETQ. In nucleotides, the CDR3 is TGCGCCAGCAGCCCCGGGGGGCTGAACACCGGGGAGCTGTTTTTT. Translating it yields CASSPGGLNTGELFF.

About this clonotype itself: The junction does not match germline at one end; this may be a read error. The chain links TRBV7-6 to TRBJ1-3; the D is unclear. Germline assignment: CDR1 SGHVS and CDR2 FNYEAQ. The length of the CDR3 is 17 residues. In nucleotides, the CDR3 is TGTGCCAGCAGCCGGAGGTGGGCAGGCAACTCTGGAACCACCATATATTTT. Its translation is CASSRRWAGNSGTTIYF.

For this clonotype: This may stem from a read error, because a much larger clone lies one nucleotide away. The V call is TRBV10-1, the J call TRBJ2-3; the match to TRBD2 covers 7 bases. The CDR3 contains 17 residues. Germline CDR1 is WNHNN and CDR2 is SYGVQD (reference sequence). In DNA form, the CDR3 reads TGCGCCAGCAGTGGCGGGGCGGCGGGAGCGGCCTCAGATATGCAGTATTTT. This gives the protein CASSGGAAGAASDMQYF.

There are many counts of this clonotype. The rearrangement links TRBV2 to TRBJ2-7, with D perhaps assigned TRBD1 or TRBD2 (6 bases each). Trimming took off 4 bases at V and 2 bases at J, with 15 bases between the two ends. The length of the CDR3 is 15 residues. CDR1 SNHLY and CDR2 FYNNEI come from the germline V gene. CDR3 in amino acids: CASSGSRGQAYEQYF. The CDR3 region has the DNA TGTGCCAGCAGTGGGTCCCGGGGGCAAGCCTACGAGCAGTACTTC.

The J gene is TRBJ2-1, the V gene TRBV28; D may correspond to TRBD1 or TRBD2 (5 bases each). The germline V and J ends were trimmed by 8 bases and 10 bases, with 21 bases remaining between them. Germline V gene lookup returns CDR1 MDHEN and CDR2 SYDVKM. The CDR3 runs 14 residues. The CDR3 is CASCSGTVKGEQFF. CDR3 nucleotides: TGTGCCAGCTGCTCCGGGACGGTTAAGGGCGAGCAGTTCTTC.

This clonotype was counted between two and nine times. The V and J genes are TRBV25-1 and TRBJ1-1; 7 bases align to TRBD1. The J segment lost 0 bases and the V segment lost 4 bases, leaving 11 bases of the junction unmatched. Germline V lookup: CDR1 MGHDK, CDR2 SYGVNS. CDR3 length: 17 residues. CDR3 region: CASSVPGQQYMNTEAFF. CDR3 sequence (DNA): TGTGCCAGCAGTGTCCCGGGACAGCAATACATGAACACTGAAGCTTTCTTT.